Here is one TCR beta chain with its context. Its antigen is unidentified. The record originates from a study of cytomegalovirus exposure and HLA in healthy donors. Study as a whole: There were around 390 genotyped donors. Of these, 81% fell in the genetic ancestry cluster associated with self-reported Caucasian donors.

This CDR3 is 18 amino acids long. General study results and limits: DRB1 had the most TCR associations and HLA-C the fewest, a later analysis found, with rates varying by HLA locus. There were several of the most significant clusters that appeared linked to common viral pathogens in a later analysis. Earlier analysis found most TCR beta V segments productive about 90% or about 30% of the time.

The study ran its PCR with 60 Vbeta and 13 Jbeta primers. Sequenced by immunoSEQ multiplex PCR; TCRdb stores in-frame clones only, minus some. The sample holds 110,000 to 150,000 clones; roughly 70% are singletons and the top ten take roughly 7.3%. J is TRBJ2-3 and V is TRBV21-1; the tabulated D call, TRBD2, remains unverified against the DNA. TRBV21-1 is reported as a pseudogene. The clonotype comes from a man aged 25-40 years in good health and CMV-seronegative. The sample taken for sequencing was PBMCs. The CDR3 DNA reads TGTGCCAGTCACCCGAAGGGGCTAGCGGGAGGAGGCACAGATACGCAGTATTTT. This codes for CASHPKGLAGGGTDTQYF.